The subject of this entry is one T cell receptor (beta chain). Profiled with immunoSEQ multiplex PCR; TCRdb holds only in-frame clones, not every one. This repertoire shows 76,000 or so clones, over 75% found once; its top ten account for approximately 0.25%. The sample originates from a study of technical replicates of blood from several donors. Germline V gene data show CDR1 as SEHNR and CDR2 as FQNEAQ (reference sequence). This CDR3 comprises 13 residues. Trimming at V came to 1 base and at J to 7 bases, leaving 1 base not matched to a gene. This receptor was identified in a human donor in good health. The gene calls are TRBV7-9 and TRBJ2-1; 7 bases fit TRBD2. The source material was T cells isolated from PBMCs. CDR3 sequence reads: CASSLGGGNEQFF. For the CDR3, the DNA is TGTGCCAGCAGCTTAGGGGGGGGTAATGAGCAGTTCTTC.